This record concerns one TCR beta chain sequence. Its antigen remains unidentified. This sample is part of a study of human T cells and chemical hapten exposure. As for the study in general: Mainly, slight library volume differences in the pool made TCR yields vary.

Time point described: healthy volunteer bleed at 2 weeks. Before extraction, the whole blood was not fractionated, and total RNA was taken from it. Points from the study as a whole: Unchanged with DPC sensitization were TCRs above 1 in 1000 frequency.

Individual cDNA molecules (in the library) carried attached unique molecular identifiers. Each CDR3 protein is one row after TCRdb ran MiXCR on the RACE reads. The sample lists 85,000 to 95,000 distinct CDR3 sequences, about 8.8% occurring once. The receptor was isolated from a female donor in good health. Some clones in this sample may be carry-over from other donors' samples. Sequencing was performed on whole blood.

CDR3 protein: CASSLSSGRFEQFF. The CDR3 DNA sequence: TGTGCCAGCAGCTTGTCCAGCGGGAGGTTTGAGCAGTTCTTC. V usage is TRBV5-5 and J usage is TRBJ2-1; 9 nucleotides line up with TRBD2. Germline CDR1 SGHKS, CDR2 YYEKEE (reference sequence). V lost 1 base to trimming and J lost 9 bases; unmatched junction nucleotides: 5. The CDR3 loop spans 14 amino acids.